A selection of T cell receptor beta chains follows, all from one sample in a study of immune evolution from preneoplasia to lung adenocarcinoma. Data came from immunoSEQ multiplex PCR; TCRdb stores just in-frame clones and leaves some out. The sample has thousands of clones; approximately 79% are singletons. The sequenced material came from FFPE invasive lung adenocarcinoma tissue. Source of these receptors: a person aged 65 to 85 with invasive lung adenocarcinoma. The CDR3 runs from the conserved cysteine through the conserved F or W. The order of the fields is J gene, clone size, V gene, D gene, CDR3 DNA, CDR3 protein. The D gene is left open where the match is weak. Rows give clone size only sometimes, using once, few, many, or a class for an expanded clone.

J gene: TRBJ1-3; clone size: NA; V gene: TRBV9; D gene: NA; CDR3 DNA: TGTGCCAGCAGCAGTGGAAACACCATATATTTT; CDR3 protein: CASSSGNTIYF
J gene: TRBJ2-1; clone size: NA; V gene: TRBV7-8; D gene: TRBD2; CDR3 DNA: TGTGCCAGCAGCTTCGGAACTAGCGGTGCCTACAATGAGCAGTTCTTC; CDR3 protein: CASSFGTSGAYNEQFF
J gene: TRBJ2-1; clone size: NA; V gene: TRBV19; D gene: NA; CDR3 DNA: TGTGCCAGTAGTATAGAAAGGGTGGATGAGCAGTTCTTC; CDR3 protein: CASSIERVDEQFF
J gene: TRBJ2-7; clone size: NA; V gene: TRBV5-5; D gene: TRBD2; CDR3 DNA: TGTGCCAGCACGGGAGCGGGAGCAACCTACGAGCAGTACTTC; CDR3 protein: CASTGAGATYEQYF
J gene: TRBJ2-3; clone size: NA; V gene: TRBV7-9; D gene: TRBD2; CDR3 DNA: TGTGCCAGCAGCTTCGGGAGGGTCACAGATACGCAGTATTTT; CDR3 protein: CASSFGRVTDTQYF
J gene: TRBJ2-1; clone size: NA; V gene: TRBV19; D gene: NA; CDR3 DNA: TGTGCCAGTAGTATGGCGGGGAATGAGCAGTTCTTC; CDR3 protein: CASSMAGNEQFF
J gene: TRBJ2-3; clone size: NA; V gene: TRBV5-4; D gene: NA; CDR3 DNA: TGTGCCAGCAGCTTGGATGGGGACACGGAAACAGATACGCAGTATTTT; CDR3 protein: CASSLDGDTETDTQYF
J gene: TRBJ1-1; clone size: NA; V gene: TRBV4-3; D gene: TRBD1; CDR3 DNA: TGCGCCAGCAGCCAAGAGGGGACAGGGTACACTGAAGCTTTCTTT; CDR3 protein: CASSQEGTGYTEAFF
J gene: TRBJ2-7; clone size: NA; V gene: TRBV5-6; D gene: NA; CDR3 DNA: TGTGCCAGCAGCCCCGTTATCGGCGAGCAGTACTTC; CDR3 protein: CASSPVIGEQYF
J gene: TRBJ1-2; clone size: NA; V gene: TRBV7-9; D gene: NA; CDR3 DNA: TGTGCCAGCAGCGTTCCCGGACTTAACTATGGCTACACCTTC; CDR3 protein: CASSVPGLNYGYTF
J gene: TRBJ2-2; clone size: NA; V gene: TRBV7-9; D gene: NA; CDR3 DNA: TGTGCCAGCAGTGACCCCCCAGGTGTCAGGACCGGGGAGCTGTTTTTT; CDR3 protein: CASSDPPGVRTGELFF
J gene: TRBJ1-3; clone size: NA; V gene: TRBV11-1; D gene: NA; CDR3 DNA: TGTGCCAGCAGCCTAAACGCCGCTGGAAACACCATATATTTT; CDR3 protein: CASSLNAAGNTIYF
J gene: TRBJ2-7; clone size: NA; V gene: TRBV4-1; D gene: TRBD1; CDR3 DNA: TGCGCCAGCAGCCAAGGGACAGGAAAGAACACTTACGAGCAGTACTTC; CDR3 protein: CASSQGTGKNTYEQYF
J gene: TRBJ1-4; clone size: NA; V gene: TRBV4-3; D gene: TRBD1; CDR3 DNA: TGCGCCAGCAGCCAAGAGGGACAGGTCCATGAAAAACTGTTTTTT; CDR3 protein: CASSQEGQVHEKLFF
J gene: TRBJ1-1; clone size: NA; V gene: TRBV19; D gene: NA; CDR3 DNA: TGTGCCAGTAGTATAACCAGGGAAGAGGAGTGGAGAAAAGCTTTCTTT; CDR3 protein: CASSITREEEWRKAFF
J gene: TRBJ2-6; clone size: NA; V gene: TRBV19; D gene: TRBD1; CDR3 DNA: TGTGCCAGTAGTAGGCTCACAGGGGGCGCCCCTGGGGCCAACGTCCTGACTTTC; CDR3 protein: CASSRLTGGAPGANVLTF
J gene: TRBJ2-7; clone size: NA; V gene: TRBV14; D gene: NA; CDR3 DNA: TGTGCCACCAGCCAGGGGGGGTACGAGCAGTACTTC; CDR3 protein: CATSQGGYEQYF
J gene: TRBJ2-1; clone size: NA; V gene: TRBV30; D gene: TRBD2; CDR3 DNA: TGTGCCTGGACCCGACGGACTAGCGGGAGACCCAATGAGCAGTTCTTC; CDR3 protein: CAWTRRTSGRPNEQFF
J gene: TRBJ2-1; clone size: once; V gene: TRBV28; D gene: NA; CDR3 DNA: TGTGCCAGCAGTTTAGCGGCTGTGGATGAGCAGTTCTTC; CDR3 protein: CASSLAAVDEQFF
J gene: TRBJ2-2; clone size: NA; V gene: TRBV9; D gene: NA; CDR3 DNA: TGTGCCAGCACAGGGATTGTGACCGGGGAGCTGTTTTTT; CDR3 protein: CASTGIVTGELFF
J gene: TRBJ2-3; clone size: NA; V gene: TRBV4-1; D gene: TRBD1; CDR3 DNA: TGCGCCAGCAGCCCGACAGGGGGCATCAGGACAGATACGCAGTATTTT; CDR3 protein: CASSPTGGIRTDTQYF
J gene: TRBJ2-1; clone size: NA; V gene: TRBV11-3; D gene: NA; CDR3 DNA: TGTGCCAGCAGCGCCACAACAAACAACAATGAGCAGTTCTTC; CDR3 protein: CASSATTNNNEQFF
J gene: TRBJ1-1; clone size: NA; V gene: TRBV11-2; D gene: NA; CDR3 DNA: TGTGCCAGCAGCTTAGATCGCAACACTGAAGCTTTCTTT; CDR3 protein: CASSLDRNTEAFF
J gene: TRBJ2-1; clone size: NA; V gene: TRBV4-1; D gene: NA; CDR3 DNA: TGCGCCAGCAGCCTTACCGCCATAGTCGATAAGCAGTTCTTC; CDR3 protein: CASSLTAIVDKQFF
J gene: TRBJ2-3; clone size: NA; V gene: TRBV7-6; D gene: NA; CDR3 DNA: TGTGCCAGCAGCTCCCTCGGGGGACGAGTTAGTACAGATACGCAGTATTTT; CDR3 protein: CASSSLGGRVSTDTQYF
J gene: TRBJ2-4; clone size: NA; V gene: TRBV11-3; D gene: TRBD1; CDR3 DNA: TGTGCCAGCAGCGGCGGGACAGGGGGGGACATTCAGTACTTC; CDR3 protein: CASSGGTGGDIQYF
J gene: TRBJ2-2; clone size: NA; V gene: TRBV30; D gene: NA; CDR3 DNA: TGTGCCACAGAGGCCGGGGAGCTGTTTTTT; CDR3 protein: CATEAGELFF
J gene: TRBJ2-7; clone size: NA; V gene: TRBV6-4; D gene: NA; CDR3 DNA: TGTGCCAGCAGTCAAGCGGCTTCTGGAGAGCAGTACTTC; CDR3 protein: CASSQAASGEQYF
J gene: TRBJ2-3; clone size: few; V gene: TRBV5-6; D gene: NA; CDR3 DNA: TGTGCCAGCAGCTTCAGGGTCCTCACACTCACAGATACGCAGTATTTT; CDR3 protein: CASSFRVLTLTDTQYF
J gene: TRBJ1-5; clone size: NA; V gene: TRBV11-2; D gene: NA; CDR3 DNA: TGTGCCAGCAGCACCGACAGGAATCAGCCCCAGCATTTT; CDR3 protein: CASSTDRNQPQHF
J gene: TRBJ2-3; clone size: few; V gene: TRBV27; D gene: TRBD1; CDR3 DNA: TGTGCCAGCAGTCCAGGGGGCGGACCTAGCACAGATACGCAGTATTTT; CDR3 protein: CASSPGGGPSTDTQYF
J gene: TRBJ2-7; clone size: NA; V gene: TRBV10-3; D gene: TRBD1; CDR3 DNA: TGTGCCATCAGCCAACAGGACAGGGGAATCTCCTACGAGCAGTACTTC; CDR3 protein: CAISQQDRGISYEQYF
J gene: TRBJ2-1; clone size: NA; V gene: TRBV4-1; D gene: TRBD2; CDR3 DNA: TGCGCCAGCAGCCAAGATCTTGGCGCGACTAGCCTGTTCTTC; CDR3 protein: CASSQDLGATSLFF
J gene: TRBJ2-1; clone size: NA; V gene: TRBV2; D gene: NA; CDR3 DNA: TGTGCCAGCAGAGGCGGACAGGAGGGAACTCAGTTCTTC; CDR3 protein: CASRGGQEGTQFF
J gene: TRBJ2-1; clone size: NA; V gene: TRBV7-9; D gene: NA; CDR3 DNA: TGTGCCACTCCGACGGGCCCCTACAATGAGCAGTTCTTC; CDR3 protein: CATPTGPYNEQFF
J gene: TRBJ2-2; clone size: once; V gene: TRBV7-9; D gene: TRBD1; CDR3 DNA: TGTGCCAGCAGCTTAGGGACAGGAAGCCTCACCGGGGAGCTGTTTTTT; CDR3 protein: CASSLGTGSLTGELFF
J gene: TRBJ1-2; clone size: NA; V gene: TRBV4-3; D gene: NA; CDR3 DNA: TGCGCCAGCAGCCAAGAGCGGGTCGACGGGGGCTACACCTTC; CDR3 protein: CASSQERVDGGYTF
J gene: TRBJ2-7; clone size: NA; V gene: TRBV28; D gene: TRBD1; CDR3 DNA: TGTGCCAGCAGGATGACAGGGAACTTCTACGAGCAGTACTTC; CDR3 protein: CASRMTGNFYEQYF
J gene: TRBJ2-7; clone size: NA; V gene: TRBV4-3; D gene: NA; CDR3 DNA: TGCGCCAGCAGCCAAGATGTGACTAGTGCCTCCTACGAGCAGTACTTC; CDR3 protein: CASSQDVTSASYEQYF
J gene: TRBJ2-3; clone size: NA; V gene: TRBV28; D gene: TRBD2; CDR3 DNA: TGTGCCAGCTCGGGACTAGCGGGAGGGTACACAGATACGCAGTATTTT; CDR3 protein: CASSGLAGGYTDTQYF
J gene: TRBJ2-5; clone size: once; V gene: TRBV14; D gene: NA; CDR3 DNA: TGTGCCAGCAGCCAAAATTACAGCGTCAAAGAGACCCAGTACTTC; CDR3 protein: CASSQNYSVKETQYF
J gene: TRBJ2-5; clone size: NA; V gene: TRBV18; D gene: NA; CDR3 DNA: TGTGCCAGCTCCGGTTCCCAAGAGACCCAGTACTTC; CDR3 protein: CASSGSQETQYF
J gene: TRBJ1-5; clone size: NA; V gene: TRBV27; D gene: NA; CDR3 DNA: TGTGCCAGCAGTTTATCCCGTGTACAGCCCCAGCATTTT; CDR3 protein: CASSLSRVQPQHF
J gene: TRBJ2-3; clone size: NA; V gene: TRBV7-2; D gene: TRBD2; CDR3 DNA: TGTGCCAGCAGCGTCATAGGGGGGACTAGCGGAAGAGATACGCAGTATTTT; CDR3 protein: CASSVIGGTSGRDTQYF
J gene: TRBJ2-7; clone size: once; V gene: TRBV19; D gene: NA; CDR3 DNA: TGTGCCGTGGGACAAAACTACGAGCAGTACTTC; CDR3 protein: CAVGQNYEQYF
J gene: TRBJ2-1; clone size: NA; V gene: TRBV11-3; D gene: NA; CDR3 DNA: TGTGCCAGCAGCTTAATCAATGAGCAGTTCTTC; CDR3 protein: CASSLINEQFF